This section outlines one T cell receptor (beta chain) sequence together with its context. This sample was taken from a study of blood T cell repertoires in COVID-19. CDR3 size: 14 residues. V was pared by 0 bases and J by 6 bases, with 10 bases between. Germline V gene lookup returns CDR1 SGHRS and CDR2 YFSETQ. Method: immunoSEQ multiplex PCR; TCRdb's copy keeps in-frame clones and lacks some. Among 130,000 to 150,000 clones listed, about four fifths were seen once. V is TRBV5-1 and J is TRBJ1-5; D possibly corresponds to TRBD1 (6 bases). The sequenced sample consisted of peripheral blood. The origin of this receptor is a man between 65 and 80 years old who had recovered from COVID-19. CDR3 loop: CASSLEGGPQPQHF. DNA of the CDR3: TGCGCCAGCAGCTTGGAGGGGGGGCCTCAGCCCCAGCATTTT.